Following are 12 T cell receptor beta chains from one sample sequenced in a study of Graves' ophthalmopathy and Graves' hyperthyroidism. RNA transcripts were the source from which TCR beta CDR3 regions were amplified. Following a first-round RT-PCR that used HTBI primers, a second-round multiplex PCR was carried out. In TCRdb, the multiplex PCR reads were re-called with MiXCR into one record per CDR3 protein. Found here are 200,000 to 250,000 distinct CDR3 sequences, under 30% of them singletons; the top ten hold 9.1%. Source material: peripheral blood. Source of these receptors: a man aged 50 to 60 with Graves' ophthalmopathy.

On this clonotype: Since a much larger clone is just one base distant, this may be a read error. This chain connects TRBV4-1 to TRBJ2-2, with D possibly TRBD1 on 6 matching bases. With 3 bases removed from V and 6 bases from J, the gap between germline ends came to 14 bases. CDR1 MGHRA and CDR2 YSYEKL come from the germline V gene. The CDR3 is made up of 15 amino acids. As DNA, the CDR3 is TGCGCCAGCAGCCAGCCCGCTCACAGGGCCGGGGAGCTGTTTTTT. Encoded protein: CASSQPAHRAGELFF.

This clonotype was seen ten or more times. The chain is built from TRBV5-1 and TRBJ2-3, with D maybe TRBD2 (5 bases). The length of the CDR3 is 15 residues. The germline CDR1 and CDR2 sequences are SGHRS and YFSETQ. Trimming shortened V by 2 bases and J by 5 bases, and 15 bases separated the two germline ends. CDR3 in amino acids: CASSFRGSEGDTQYF. The CDR3 DNA follows: TGCGCCAGCAGCTTTAGAGGGAGCGAGGGAGATACGCAGTATTTT.

The table lists this clonotype with many counts. The chain recombines TRBV5-5 with TRBJ2-2; D may be TRBD2 (6 bases). Trimming cost V 0 bases and J 0 bases, with 9 bases left between them. Per germline, CDR1 SGHKS and CDR2 YYEKEE (reference sequence). There are 16 residues in the CDR3. The CDR3 DNA reads as TGTGCCAGCAGCTTGGGCACTAGCTCGAACACCGGGGAGCTGTTTTTT. Encoded protein: CASSLGTSSNTGELFF. The full variable domain, completed using reference TRBV5-5 and TRBJ2-2, is DAGVTQSPTHLIKTRGQQVTLRCSPISGHKSVSWYQQVLGQGPQFIFQYYEKEERGRGNFPDRFSARQFPNYSSELNVNALLLGDSALYLCASSLGTSSNTGELFFGEGSRLTVL.

The V and J genes are TRBV12-3 or TRBV12-4 and TRBJ1-5, with D possibly TRBD1 on 5 matching bases. The V end was cut by 6 bases, the J end by 0 bases, with 12 bases between. CDR3 length: 15 amino acids. The CDR3 coding sequence is TGTGCCAGCAGCCCCTCTGGGGGTAGCAATCAGCCCCAGCATTTT. This gives the protein CASSPSGGSNQPQHF.

This clonotype was found a few times. The rearrangement links TRBV7-2 to TRBJ1-1; TRBD1 agrees at 7 bases. The germline gives CDR1 SGHTA, CDR2 FQGNSA. This CDR3 spans 14 amino acids. J gave up 12 bases and V 4 bases, and 14 bases lay outside the gene matches. CDR3 protein: CASSSPGGIGRTFF. CDR3 DNA sequence: TGTGCCAGCAGCTCGCCAGGGGGAATCGGGAGAACTTTCTTT. The full variable domain, with the rest looked up from reference TRBV7-2 and TRBJ1-1, is GAGVSQSPSNKVTEKGKDVELRCDPISGHTALYWYRQSLGQGLEFLIYFQGNSAPDKSGLPSDRFSAERTGGSVSTLTIQRTQQEDSAVYLCASSSPGGIGRTFFGQGTRLTVV.

This clonotype was seen ten or more times. The gene calls are TRBV4-3 and TRBJ2-2, with a possible D match to TRBD1 (5 bases). The CDR3 sequence is 15 residues long. V lost 3 bases, J lost 0 bases, and 8 bases lay in between. CDR1 and CDR2 from the germline V gene are LGHNA and YSLEER. The CDR3 DNA sequence: TGCGCCAGCAGCCAGGACACTTCGAACACCGGGGAGCTGTTTTTT. Its protein product is CASSQDTSNTGELFF.

V and J are TRBV28 and TRBJ2-5; possibly TRBD1 or TRBD2 for D (5 bases each). The V end was cut by 3 bases, the J end by 1 base, with 9 bases between. Germline V gives CDR1 MDHEN, CDR2 SYDVKM. The CDR3 is 14 amino acids. CDR3 sequence reads: CASSFMGVQETQYF. As DNA, the CDR3 is TGTGCCAGCAGTTTTATGGGGGTCCAAGAGACCCAGTACTTC.

The chain is built from TRBV6-1 and TRBJ1-5; D possibly corresponds to TRBD1 (6 bases). The CDR3 extends over 16 amino acids. Trimming stripped 7 bases from V and 2 bases from J, with 18 bases between. Germline CDR1 MNHNS, CDR2 SASEGT. In DNA, the CDR3 is TGTGCCAGCATCGACGGCAGGGGCCGGGGCAATCAGCCCCAGCATTTT. Protein: CASIDGRGRGNQPQHF.

This clonotype was counted between two and nine times. The rearrangement joins TRBV6-2 or TRBV6-3 to TRBJ1-5; maybe TRBD1 (5 bases). Trimming shortened V by 7 bases and J by 6 bases, and 22 bases separated the two germline ends. Germline V gives CDR1 MNHEY, CDR2 SVGEGT. This CDR3 is 16 amino acids long. The CDR3, as DNA: TGTGCCAGCACCTCTCGACCCATCGGGGACGGTCAGCCCCAGCATTTT. Its protein is CASTSRPIGDGQPQHF.

This clonotype appeared many times. V and J are TRBV5-1 and TRBJ2-5; 9 nucleotides agree with TRBD2. Germline V gene lookup returns CDR1 SGHRS and CDR2 YFSETQ. J lost 0 bases, V lost 1 base, and 4 bases had no gene match. The CDR3 is made up of 16 amino acids. The CDR3 sequence is CASSLLGLADQETQYF. DNA for the CDR3: TGCGCCAGCAGCTTGTTGGGACTAGCAGACCAAGAGACCCAGTACTTC. Full variable domain (remainder filled in from reference TRBV5-1 and TRBJ2-5): KAGVTQTPRYLIKTRGQQVTLSCSPISGHRSVSWYQQTPGQGLQFLFEYFSETQRNKGNFPGRFSGRQFSNSRSEMNVSTLELGDSALYLCASSLLGLADQETQYFGPGTRLLVL.

This clonotype was detected ten times or more. The CDR3 reads CSVEEGSQETQYF. CDR3 sequence (DNA): TGCAGCGTTGAAGAAGGATCCCAAGAGACCCAGTACTTC. The gene calls are TRBV29-1 and TRBJ2-5; D not resolved. Germline CDR1 and CDR2: SQVTM and ANQGSEA. The CDR3 contains 13 residues. V was trimmed by 0 bases and J by 1 base, leaving 6 bases between them. Full variable domain (remainder filled in from reference TRBV29-1 and TRBJ2-5): SAVISQKPSRDICQRGTSLTIQCQVDSQVTMMFWYRQQPGQSLTLIATANQGSEATYESGFVIDKFPISRPNLTFSTLTVSNMSPEDSSIYLCSVEEGSQETQYFGPGTRLLVL.

This clonotype showed up many times. This rearrangement joins TRBV11-2 to TRBJ2-5; TRBD2 agrees at 12 bases. CDR3 size: 17 residues. CDR1 SGHAT and CDR2 FQNNGV come from the germline V gene. V lost 3 bases and J lost 1; bases outside the gene matches: 6. The CDR3 is CASSFQPGLAGQETQYF. CDR3 DNA: TGTGCCAGCAGCTTTCAACCGGGACTAGCGGGCCAAGAGACCCAGTACTTC.